The 13 T cell receptor beta chains below all came from one sample that was sequenced in a study of blood T cells in healthy people across ages. For the second PCR, which ran for about 6 to 12 cycles, a sample-barcoded 5' primer and a J-beta primer mix were used. In TCRdb, the 5' RACE reads were re-called with MiXCR into one record per CDR3 protein. The table has about 1.5 million distinct CDR3 sequences, roughly 40% seen once. Sequencing input: blood. These receptors all come from a woman aged 18-29 years in good health.

This chain links TRBV6-1 with TRBJ1-5, with D hard to call. Germline assignment: CDR1 MNHNS and CDR2 SASEGT. V was shortened by 3 bases and J by 1 base, with 7 bases between the two germline ends. The CDR3 is made up of 14 amino acids. This chain's CDR3 is CASSDQRSNQPQHF. In DNA form, the CDR3 reads TGTGCCAGCAGTGATCAACGGAGCAATCAGCCCCAGCATTTT.

This clonotype was observed a few times. The chain has TRBV3-1 and TRBJ2-5; maybe TRBD1 (7 bases). The CDR3 runs 15 residues. Germline lookup yields CDR1 LGHDT and CDR2 YNNKEL (reference sequence). Between the trimmed V and J ends, which lost 7 bases and 5 bases, there was a span of 20 bases. CDR3 in amino acids: CASTFLQGGTETQYF. In DNA, the CDR3 is TGTGCCAGCACCTTTCTTCAGGGGGGTACGGAGACCCAGTACTTC.

This clonotype was observed many times. The CDR3 nucleotides are TGTGCCAGCAGCTCCTCAACCGCTAGCTACGAGCAGTACTTC. Amino acid sequence: CASSSSTASYEQYF. V and J are TRBV7-2 and TRBJ2-7; D not certain. The V and J ends lost 4 bases and 3 bases respectively, with 13 bases between them. CDR1 and CDR2 (germline): SGHTA, FQGNSA. There are 14 residues in the CDR3.

Written as DNA, the CDR3 is TGTGCCAGCAGTTCCCCCAGGGGGAGGAGGGCCTACGAGCAGTACTTC. Residues: CASSSPRGRRAYEQYF. This chain uses TRBV28 with TRBJ2-7; a possible D gene is TRBD1 (7 bases). Trimming left V 4 bases short and J 2 bases short, with 18 bases between. CDR3 length equals 16 residues. Germline V gene sequence: CDR1 MDHEN, CDR2 SYDVKM.

The chain combines TRBV2 with TRBJ2-7; 7 positions match TRBD2. This CDR3 comprises 15 residues. Germline loops: CDR1 SNHLY, CDR2 FYNNEI. Trimming cost V 7 bases and J 7 bases; bases outside gene matches: 16. The CDR3 sequence is CASTHGLELLDEQYF. The CDR3 coding sequence is TGTGCCAGCACGCATGGACTAGAGCTTCTTGATGAGCAGTACTTC.

This clonotype showed up just a few times. The V and J genes are TRBV20-1 and TRBJ2-1; 10 nucleotides align to TRBD2. The CDR3 covers 14 residues. CDR1 is DFQATT and CDR2 is SNEGSKA in the germline V gene (reference sequence). The V segment lost 3 bases and the J segment 7 bases; nucleotides outside the gene matches: 6. The CDR3 nucleotides are TGCAGTGCTAGGGTTCTAGCGGGAGTTAATGAGCAGTTCTTC. This sequence encodes CSARVLAGVNEQFF.

This clonotype was found a few times. V gene TRBV12-3 or TRBV12-4 combines with J gene TRBJ2-1; weak D call: TRBD1 (5 bases). Trimming left V 5 bases short and J 9 bases short, with 17 bases between. The CDR3 sequence is 14 residues long. CDR3 region: CASSVGPIASEQFF. The DNA for the CDR3 is TGTGCCAGCAGTGTGGGGCCCATAGCAAGTGAGCAGTTCTTC.

The table lists this clonotype with a few counts. The chain uses TRBV20-1 and TRBJ1-6; no firm D call. Trimming shortened V by 0 bases and J by 6 bases, and 3 bases separated the two germline ends. CDR1 and CDR2 (germline): DFQATT, SNEGSKA (reference sequence). The CDR3 sequence is 12 residues long. The CDR3 sequence: CSARESNSPLHF. The CDR3 nucleotides read TGCAGTGCTAGAGAATCTAATTCACCCCTCCACTTT.

The rearrangement uses TRBV20-1 and TRBJ2-7; 7 nucleotides line up with TRBD2. Trimming took 0 bases from V and 3 from J; bases not matched to a gene: 11. Germline V gives CDR1 DFQATT, CDR2 SNEGSKA (reference sequence). The CDR3 loop spans 16 amino acids. The CDR3 nucleotides read TGCAGTGCTAGAGATCTGGGTGCGGGAGCAGGCTACGAGCAGTACTTC. Protein sequence: CSARDLGAGAGYEQYF.

This clonotype was observed a few times. J is TRBJ2-7 and V is TRBV10-3; D is ambiguous. The end of the DNA aligns better with TRBJ2-5, so the J call may be wrong. This CDR3 comprises 10 residues. Germline CDR1 is ENHRY and CDR2 is SYGVKD. CDR3 residues: CAITRETQYF. CDR3 bases: TGTGCCATCACGCGGGAGACCCAGTACTTC.

There are a few counts of this clonotype. The rearrangement links TRBV10-3 to TRBJ2-1, with D perhaps matching TRBD2 (6 bases). This CDR3 contains 17 residues. CDR1 and CDR2 from the germline V gene are ENHRY and SYGVKD. V was clipped by 0 bases and J by 7 bases, with 19 bases between them. The CDR3 loop is CAISESGTMLGGNEQFF. The DNA for the CDR3 is TGTGCCATCAGTGAGTCCGGGACCATGCTCGGGGGAAATGAGCAGTTCTTC.

CDR3 coding DNA: TGTGCCAGCCGCCACAGGGGTTGGACAGATACGCAGTATTTT. This sequence encodes CASRHRGWTDTQYF. The chain links TRBV12-3 or TRBV12-4 to TRBJ2-3, with TRBD1 identical over 7 bases. V shed 8 bases, J shed 3 bases, and the junction held 8 bases outside the gene matches. CDR3 length: 14 amino acids.

The genes are TRBV20-1 and TRBJ2-3; 13 nucleotides agree with TRBD2. The V and J ends lost 5 bases and 0 bases, in that order; junction bases with no gene match: 5. Germline values: CDR1 DFQATT, CDR2 SNEGSKA (reference sequence). This CDR3 contains 16 residues. The DNA for the CDR3 is TGCAGTGCTGGAATGACTAGCGGGGGGAGCACAGATACGCAGTATTTT. Translating gives CSAGMTSGGSTDTQYF.